The 7 T cell receptor beta chains presented below share a single source sample, sequenced in a study of T cells in Graves' hyperthyroidism and ophthalmopathy. Amplification of TCR beta CDR3 regions was performed using RNA transcripts as template. The HTBI primer set served for first-round RT-PCR of the TCR CDR3. TCRdb used MiXCR to reprocess the multiplex PCR reads, holding one entry per CDR3 protein. The sample yields around 200,000 distinct CDR3 sequences, about 18% seen once. Sequenced material: blood. These receptors all stem from a man aged 35-49 years with Graves' hyperthyroidism.

The chain uses TRBV6-1 and TRBJ2-3, with 11 positions matching TRBD1. In germline, CDR1 is MNHNS, CDR2 SASEGT. V gave up 7 bases and J gave up 7 bases; unmatched junction bases: 13. The CDR3 is 16 residues long. CDR3 in DNA: TGTGCCAGCAAGAGGTCGCGGACAGGGGGCGCCTATACGCAGTATTTT. This translates into CASKRSRTGGAYTQYF.

This clonotype was recorded at least ten times. This sequence joins TRBV20-1 and TRBJ2-3, with unresolved D. Trimming stripped 0 bases from V and 0 bases from J, with 4 bases between. Germline CDR1 and CDR2: DFQATT and SNEGSKA (reference sequence). This CDR3 region has 13 residues. CDR3 nucleotides: TGCAGTGCTAGAGATGGGAGCACAGATACGCAGTATTTT. Residues: CSARDGSTDTQYF.

Ten or more counts support this clonotype. The chain employs TRBV28 and TRBJ1-4; 7 bases align to TRBD1. The germline CDR1 and CDR2 sequences are MDHEN and SYDVKM. The trim removed 5 bases at V and 8 bases at J, leaving 11 bases unmatched. The CDR3 is 15 residues long. This CDR3 reads CASSPTGAPKEKLFF. DNA for the CDR3: TGTGCCAGCAGTCCTACAGGGGCGCCAAAAGAAAAACTGTTTTTT.

The rearrangement uses TRBV2 and TRBJ1-2; 7 positions match TRBD1. CDR3 length: 19 amino acids. The V gene end was trimmed by 2 bases and the J gene end by 3 bases; junction bases not matched to a gene: 18. Germline V lookup: CDR1 SNHLY, CDR2 FYNNEI. The DNA for the CDR3 is TGTGCCAGCAGTGAACAGGGGGGCGGGGTGGCAGTGAGATACTATGGCTACACCTTC. This encodes CASSEQGGGVAVRYYGYTF.

This clonotype was picked up many times. This chain joins TRBV20-1 and TRBJ1-2, with a possible D match to TRBD1 (5 bases). Trimming stripped 4 bases from V and 3 bases from J, with 6 bases between. The germline V gene has CDR1 DFQATT and CDR2 SNEGSKA (reference sequence). The CDR3 spans 11 residues. DNA for the CDR3: TGCAGTGCTACAGGGTACTATGGCTACACCTTC. This sequence encodes CSATGYYGYTF.

There are many counts of this clonotype. This sequence joins TRBV2 and TRBJ2-7, with 8 bases that match TRBD1. V was pared by 6 bases and J by 2 bases, with 3 bases of the junction left unmatched. The CDR3 extends over 13 amino acids. CDR1 is SNHLY, CDR2 FYNNEI, per germline. CDR3 coding DNA: TGTGCCAGCAGAGGCAGGGGGCCCTACGAGCAGTACTTC. Amino acid sequence: CASRGRGPYEQYF.

This clonotype was found many times. The chain uses TRBV7-6 and TRBJ2-1; the match to TRBD1 covers 10 bases. CDR1 SGHVS and CDR2 FNYEAQ come from the germline V gene. Trimming removed 3 bases from V and 6 bases from J; junction bases left unmatched: 5. The CDR3 runs 15 residues. The CDR3 DNA follows: TGTGCCAGCAGCTTGGGGACAGGGGTTTCCAATGAGCAGTTCTTC. Translated: CASSLGTGVSNEQFF.